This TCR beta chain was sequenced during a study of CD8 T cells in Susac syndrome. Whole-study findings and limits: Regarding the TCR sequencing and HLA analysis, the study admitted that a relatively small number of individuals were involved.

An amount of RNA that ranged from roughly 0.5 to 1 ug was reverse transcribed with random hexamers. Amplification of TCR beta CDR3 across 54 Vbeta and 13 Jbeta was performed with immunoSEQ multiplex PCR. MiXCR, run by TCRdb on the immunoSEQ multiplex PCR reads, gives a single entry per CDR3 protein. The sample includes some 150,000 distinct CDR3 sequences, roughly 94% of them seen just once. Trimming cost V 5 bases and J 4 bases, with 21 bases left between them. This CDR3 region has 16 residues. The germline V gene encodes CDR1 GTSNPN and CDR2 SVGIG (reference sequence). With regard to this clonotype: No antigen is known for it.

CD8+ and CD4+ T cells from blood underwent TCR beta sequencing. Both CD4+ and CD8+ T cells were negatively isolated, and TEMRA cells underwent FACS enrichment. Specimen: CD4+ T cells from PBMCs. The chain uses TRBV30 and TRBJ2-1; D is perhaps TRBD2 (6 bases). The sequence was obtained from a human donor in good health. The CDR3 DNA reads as TGTGCCTGGGTCCTTGAGCGGGTGGGGAGATACAATGAGCAGTTCTTC. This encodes CAWVLERVGRYNEQFF.